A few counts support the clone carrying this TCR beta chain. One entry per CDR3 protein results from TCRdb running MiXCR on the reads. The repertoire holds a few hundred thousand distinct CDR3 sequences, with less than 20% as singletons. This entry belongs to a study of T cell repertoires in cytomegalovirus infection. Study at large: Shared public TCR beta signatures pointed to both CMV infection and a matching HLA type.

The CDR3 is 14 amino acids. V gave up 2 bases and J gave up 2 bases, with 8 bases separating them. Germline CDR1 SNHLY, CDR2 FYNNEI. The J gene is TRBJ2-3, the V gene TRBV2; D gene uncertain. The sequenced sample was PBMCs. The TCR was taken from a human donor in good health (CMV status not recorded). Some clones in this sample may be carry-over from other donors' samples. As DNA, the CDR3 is TGTGCCAGCAGTGAAATTGCAAACACAGATACGCAGTATTTT. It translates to CASSEIANTDTQYF. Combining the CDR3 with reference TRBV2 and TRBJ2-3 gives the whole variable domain EPEVTQTPSHQVTQMGQEVILRCVPISNHLYFYWYRQILGQKVEFLVSFYNNEISEKSEIFDDQFSVERPDGSNFTLKIRSTKLEDSAMYFCASSEIANTDTQYFGPGTRLTVL.